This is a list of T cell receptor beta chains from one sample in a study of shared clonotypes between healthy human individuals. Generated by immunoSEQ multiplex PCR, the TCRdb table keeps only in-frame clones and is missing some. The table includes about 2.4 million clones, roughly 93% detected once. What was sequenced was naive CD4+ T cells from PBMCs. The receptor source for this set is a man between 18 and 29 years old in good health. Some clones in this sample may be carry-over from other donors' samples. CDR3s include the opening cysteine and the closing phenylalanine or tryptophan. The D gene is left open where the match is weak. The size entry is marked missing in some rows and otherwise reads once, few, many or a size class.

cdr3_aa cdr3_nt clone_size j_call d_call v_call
CASSPGTGPYGYTF TGCGCCAGCAGCCCCGGGACCGGGCCCTATGGCTACACCTTC NA TRBJ1-2 NA TRBV4-3
CASSSRKYFPGQGYEQYF TGTGCCAGCAGCTCAAGAAAGTACTTTCCGGGACAGGGCTACGAGCAGTACTTC NA TRBJ2-7 TRBD1 TRBV7-9
CATSKSPQDLNTEAFF TGTGCCACCAGCAAGTCCCCTCAGGACTTGAACACTGAAGCTTTCTTT NA TRBJ1-1 NA TRBV15
CASSLAQGGSYNSPLHF TGTGCCAGCAGCTTGGCCCAGGGGGGATCCTATAATTCACCCCTCCACTTT once TRBJ1-6 TRBD1 TRBV5-4
CASSTTGTSTYEQYF TGTGCCAGCAGTACAACCGGGACTAGCACCTACGAGCAGTACTTC NA TRBJ2-7 TRBD2 TRBV28
CASSLPGVREQYF TGTGCCAGCAGCTTACCAGGGGTGAGGGAGCAGTACTTC NA TRBJ2-7 NA TRBV13
CASTSPPGVNTGELFF TGCGCCAGCACATCCCCCCCGGGCGTGAACACCGGGGAGCTGTTTTTT NA TRBJ2-2 NA TRBV5-1
CASSLVLSGANVLTF TGCGCCAGCAGCTTGGTGCTCTCTGGGGCCAACGTCCTGACTTTC once TRBJ2-6 NA TRBV5-1
CASSLEDRVYGYTF TGTGCCAGCAGCTTAGAGGACAGGGTCTATGGCTACACCTTC NA TRBJ1-2 TRBD1 TRBV7-8
CASSRGQGFYNEQFF TGTGCCAGCAGCCGGGGACAGGGGTTCTACAATGAGCAGTTCTTC NA TRBJ2-1 TRBD1 TRBV5-8
CAWTPPGGIGGNQPQHF TGTGCCTGGACCCCCCCGGGAGGGATCGGGGGCAATCAGCCCCAGCATTTT NA TRBJ1-5 NA TRBV30
CASSLAGQPNTGELFF TGCGCCAGCAGCTTGGCCGGACAGCCCAACACCGGGGAGCTGTTTTTT NA TRBJ2-2 NA TRBV5-1
CASSPGGQAYEQYF TGCGCCAGCAGCCCGGGCGGGCAGGCCTACGAGCAGTACTTC NA TRBJ2-7 NA TRBV5-1
CASSPGLAGGPAYYNEQFF TGTGCCAGCAGCCCGGGACTAGCGGGAGGGCCAGCGTACTACAATGAGCAGTTCTTC NA TRBJ2-1 TRBD2 TRBV9
CASSLGQASSYEQYF TGTGCCAGCAGTTTGGGACAGGCCAGCTCCTACGAGCAGTACTTC NA TRBJ2-7 TRBD1 TRBV27
CASSLDTGSNQPQHF TGTGCCAGCAGCTTAGATACAGGTAGCAATCAGCCCCAGCATTTT NA TRBJ1-5 NA TRBV11-2
CAISGDRQNYNEQFF TGTGCCATCAGCGGGGACAGGCAGAATTACAATGAGCAGTTCTTC NA TRBJ2-1 TRBD1 TRBV10-3
CASSVDAARSSYGYTF TGTGCCAGCAGCGTGGACGCCGCCCGGAGTAGCTATGGCTACACCTTC NA TRBJ1-2 NA TRBV9
CASSHGGQGGPETQYF TGTGCCAGCAGCCACGGGGGACAGGGAGGGCCAGAGACCCAGTACTTC NA TRBJ2-5 TRBD1 TRBV5-8
CASSQAPRPLAGGAGELFF TGCGCCAGCAGCCAAGCCCCCCGCCCCCTAGCGGGAGGGGCCGGGGAGCTGTTTTTT NA TRBJ2-2 TRBD2 TRBV4-3
CASSAKWNGKGYF TGTGCCAGCAGTGCAAAATGGAACGGCAAGGGGTATTTT NA TRBJ2-3 NA TRBV25-1
CASSRSHSLTGQETQYF TGTGCCAGCAGCCGATCTCATTCCCTCACAGGGCAAGAGACCCAGTACTTC NA TRBJ2-5 NA TRBV9
CASSRPGQGVEVLDF TGTGCCAGCAGCCGACCGGGACAGGGAGTGGAGGTGCTGGATTTT NA TRBJ1-3 TRBD1 TRBV6-5
CASTRLLSSYEQYF TGTGCCAGCACCAGACTACTAAGCTCCTACGAGCAGTACTTC NA TRBJ2-7 NA TRBV28
CASSWRARTDTQYF TGTGCCAGCAGTTGGCGGGCGCGCACAGATACGCAGTATTTT NA TRBJ2-3 NA TRBV27
CASSSDSGANVLTF TGTGCCAGCAGCTCCGATTCTGGGGCCAACGTCCTGACTTTC NA TRBJ2-6 NA TRBV5-6
CASSAGLAGVAGELFF TGCGCCAGCAGCGCCGGACTAGCGGGAGTGGCCGGGGAGCTGTTTTTT NA TRBJ2-2 TRBD2 TRBV5-1
CATRGQGLTSGANVLTF TGTGCCACTCGAGGACAGGGACTAACTTCTGGGGCCAACGTCCTGACTTTC NA TRBJ2-6 NA TRBV15
CAWSVWGASEQFF TGTGCCTGGAGTGTTTGGGGGGCGAGTGAGCAGTTCTTC NA TRBJ2-1 NA TRBV30
CASSPVGQGKYF TGTGCCAGCAGCCCTGTCGGACAGGGAAAGTATTTT NA TRBJ2-3 TRBD1 TRBV28
CASSLGPPYEQYF TGTGCCAGCAGCTTAGGCCCCCCCTACGAGCAGTACTTC NA TRBJ2-7 NA TRBV7-3
CAIGSSGSGLDTQYF TGTGCCATCGGGAGTAGCGGGAGTGGACTAGATACGCAGTATTTT NA TRBJ2-3 TRBD2 TRBV10-3
CASSRGGMSNYEQYF TGTGCCAGCAGCCGGGGGGGGATGAGTAACTACGAGCAGTACTTC NA TRBJ2-7 TRBD2 TRBV4-2
CASSRQKAYEQYF TGTGCCAGCAGCAGGCAGAAGGCCTACGAGCAGTACTTC NA TRBJ2-7 NA TRBV5-5
CAICRDTQETQYF TGTGCCATTTGCCGGGACACCCAAGAGACCCAGTACTTC NA TRBJ2-5 NA TRBV10-3
CASSPNNQGERDAFF TGTGCCAGCAGCCCCAATAATCAGGGGGAGCGAGACGCTTTCTTT NA TRBJ1-1 TRBD1 TRBV6-6
CASSAGAYSGANVLTF TGTGCCAGCAGCGCAGGGGCCTACTCTGGGGCCAACGTCCTGACTTTC NA TRBJ2-6 NA TRBV9
CASSSGRFSYNEQFF TGCGCCAGCAGTAGCGGGAGGTTCTCCTACAATGAGCAGTTCTTC NA TRBJ2-1 TRBD2 TRBV5-1
CASRPLPRRSLQETQYF TGTGCCAGCAGACCCCTCCCACGAAGGTCACTCCAAGAGACCCAGTACTTC NA TRBJ2-5 NA TRBV7-8
CASSDRGQMTEAFF TGTGCCAGCAGCGACAGGGGGCAAATGACTGAAGCTTTCTTT NA TRBJ1-1 TRBD1 TRBV7-8
CASSPGGRAGEQFF TGTGCCAGCAGTCCAGGAGGGCGAGCTGGTGAGCAGTTCTTC NA TRBJ2-1 NA TRBV5-5
CASSSRALGEQYF TGTGCCAGCAGTTCTCGGGCTCTTGGCGAGCAGTACTTC NA TRBJ2-7 NA TRBV28
CASTPWAGANVLTF TGCGCCAGCACCCCTTGGGCTGGGGCCAACGTCCTGACTTTC once TRBJ2-6 NA TRBV5-1
CASSPQAGSNTGELFF TGCGCCAGCAGCCCCCAAGCGGGGTCGAACACCGGGGAGCTGTTTTTT NA TRBJ2-2 TRBD2 TRBV5-1
CASSSLAGTYNEQFF TGTGCCAGCAGTTCCCTGGCCGGGACCTACAATGAGCAGTTCTTC NA TRBJ2-1 NA TRBV2
CSAPRRNEQFF TGCAGTGCCCCCCGAAGGAATGAGCAGTTCTTC NA TRBJ2-1 NA TRBV20-1
CASSPTEAKNIQYF TGTGCCAGCTCACCAACTGAAGCCAAAAACATTCAGTACTTC NA TRBJ2-4 NA TRBV18
CASRAGLTQDQPQHF TGTGCCAGCAGGGCAGGACTTACCCAGGATCAGCCCCAGCATTTT NA TRBJ1-5 NA TRBV2
CASRTRTGPSVEQYF TGCGCCAGCAGAACCCGGACCGGGCCTAGTGTGGAGCAGTACTTC NA TRBJ2-7 NA TRBV5-1
CASSPRWGDQPQHF TGTGCCAGCAGCCCCCGGTGGGGAGATCAGCCCCAGCATTTT NA TRBJ1-5 NA TRBV7-2
CASSFNRARGYTF TGTGCCAGCAGCTTTAACAGGGCGAGAGGCTACACCTTC NA TRBJ1-2 NA TRBV5-4
CASSPGRPRGEKLFF TGCGCCAGCAGCCCCGGACGCCCCCGGGGTGAAAAACTGTTTTTT NA TRBJ1-4 NA TRBV5-1
CASSLDWSTGELFF TGTGCCAGCAGCTTAGATTGGAGCACCGGGGAGCTGTTTTTT NA TRBJ2-2 NA TRBV11-3
CASSPRGPQETQYF TGCGCCAGCAGCCCCAGGGGGCCCCAAGAGACCCAGTACTTC NA TRBJ2-5 TRBD1 TRBV5-1
CAISEAVRDTEQFF TGTGCCATCAGTGAGGCAGTCAGGGACACTGAGCAGTTCTTC NA TRBJ2-1 NA TRBV10-3